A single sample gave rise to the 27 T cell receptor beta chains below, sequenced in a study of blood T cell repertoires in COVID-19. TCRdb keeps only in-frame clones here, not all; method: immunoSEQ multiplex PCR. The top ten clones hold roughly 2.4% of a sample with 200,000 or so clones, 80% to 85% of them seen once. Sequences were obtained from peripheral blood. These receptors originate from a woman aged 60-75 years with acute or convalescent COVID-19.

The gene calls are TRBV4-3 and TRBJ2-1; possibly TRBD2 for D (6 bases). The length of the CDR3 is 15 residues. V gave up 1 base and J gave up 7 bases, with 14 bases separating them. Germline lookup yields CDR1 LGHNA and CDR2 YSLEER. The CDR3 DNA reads TGCGCCAGCAGCCAAGGCCCTGGGGGGAGGAATGAGCAGTTCTTC. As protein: CASSQGPGGRNEQFF.

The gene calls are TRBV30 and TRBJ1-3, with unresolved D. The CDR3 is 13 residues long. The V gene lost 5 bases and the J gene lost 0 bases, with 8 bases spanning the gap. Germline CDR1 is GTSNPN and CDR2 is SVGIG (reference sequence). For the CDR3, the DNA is TGTGCCTGGGCAGAGGGCTCTGGAAACACCATATATTTT. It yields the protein CAWAEGSGNTIYF.

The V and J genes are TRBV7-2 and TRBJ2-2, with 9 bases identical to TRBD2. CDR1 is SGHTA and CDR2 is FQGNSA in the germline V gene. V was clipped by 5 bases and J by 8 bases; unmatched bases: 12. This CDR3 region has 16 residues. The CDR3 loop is CASSPSGGGAGGELFF. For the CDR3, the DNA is TGTGCCAGCAGCCCCTCGGGCGGGGGGGCCGGGGGGGAGCTGTTTTTT.

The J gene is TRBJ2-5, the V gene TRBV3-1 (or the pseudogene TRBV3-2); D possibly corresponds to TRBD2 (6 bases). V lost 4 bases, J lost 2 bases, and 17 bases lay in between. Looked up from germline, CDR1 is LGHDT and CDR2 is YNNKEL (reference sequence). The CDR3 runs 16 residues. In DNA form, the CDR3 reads TGTGCCAGCAGCCTGTCCCCGGAGCGGGCTCAAGAGACCCAGTACTTC. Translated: CASSLSPERAQETQYF.

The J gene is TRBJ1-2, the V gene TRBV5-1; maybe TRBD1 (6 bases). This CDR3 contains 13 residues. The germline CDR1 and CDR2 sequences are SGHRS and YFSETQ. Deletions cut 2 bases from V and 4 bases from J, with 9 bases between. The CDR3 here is CASSFVGGYGYTF. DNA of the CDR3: TGCGCCAGCAGCTTTGTAGGGGGCTATGGCTACACCTTC.

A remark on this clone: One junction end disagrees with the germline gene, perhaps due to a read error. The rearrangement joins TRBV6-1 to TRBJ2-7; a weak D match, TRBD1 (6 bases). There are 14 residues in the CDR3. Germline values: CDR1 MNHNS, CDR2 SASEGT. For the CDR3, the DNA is TGTGTCAGCAGTGAAGGGCAGGGGCACCGCATGCAGTACTTC. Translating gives CVSSEGQGHRMQYF.

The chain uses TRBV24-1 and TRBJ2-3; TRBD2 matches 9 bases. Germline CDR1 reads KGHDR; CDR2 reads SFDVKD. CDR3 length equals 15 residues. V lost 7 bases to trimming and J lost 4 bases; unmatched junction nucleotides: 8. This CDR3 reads CATSRGRGGPDTQYF. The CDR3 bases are TGTGCCACCAGCCGGGGGCGGGGGGGCCCAGATACGCAGTATTTT.

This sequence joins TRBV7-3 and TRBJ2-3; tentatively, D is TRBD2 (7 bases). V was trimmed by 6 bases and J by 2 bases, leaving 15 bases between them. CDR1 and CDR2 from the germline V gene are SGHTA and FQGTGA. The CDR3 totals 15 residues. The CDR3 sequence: CASSSRGALTDTQYF. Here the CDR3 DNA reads TGTGCCAGCAGTTCACGGGGGGCCCTCACAGATACGCAGTATTTT.

The CDR3 protein is CASSRGLIATNEKLFF. The CDR3 DNA reads as TGTGCCAGCAGCAGGGGGCTTATTGCAACTAATGAAAAACTGTTTTTT. This chain connects TRBV6-6 to TRBJ1-4, with 8 positions matching TRBD1. The CDR3 spans 16 residues. Germline V gene sequence: CDR1 MNHNY, CDR2 SVGAGI (reference sequence). The V segment lost 6 bases and the J segment 0 bases; nucleotides outside the gene matches: 6.

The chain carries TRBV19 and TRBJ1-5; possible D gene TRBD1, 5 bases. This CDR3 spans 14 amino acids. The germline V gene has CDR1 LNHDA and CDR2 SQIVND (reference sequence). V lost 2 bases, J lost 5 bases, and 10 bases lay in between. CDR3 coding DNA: TGTGCCAGTAGTATACAGGGAGGGGATCAGCCCCAGCATTTT. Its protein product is CASSIQGGDQPQHF.

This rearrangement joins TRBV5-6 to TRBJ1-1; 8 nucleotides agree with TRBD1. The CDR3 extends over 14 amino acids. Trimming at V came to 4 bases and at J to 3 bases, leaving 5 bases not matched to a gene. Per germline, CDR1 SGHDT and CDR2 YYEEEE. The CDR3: CASSRTGIDTEAFF. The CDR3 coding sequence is TGTGCCAGCAGCCGGACAGGGATCGACACTGAAGCTTTCTTT.

For the CDR3, the DNA is TGCGCCAGCAGCTTGGGGACAGGGAACTATGGCTACACCTTC. Translating it yields CASSLGTGNYGYTF. The chain combines TRBV5-1 with TRBJ1-2, with TRBD1 matching over 8 bases. The CDR3 runs 14 residues. V was clipped by 0 bases and J by 2 bases; unmatched bases: 0. The germline CDR1 and CDR2 sequences are SGHRS and YFSETQ.

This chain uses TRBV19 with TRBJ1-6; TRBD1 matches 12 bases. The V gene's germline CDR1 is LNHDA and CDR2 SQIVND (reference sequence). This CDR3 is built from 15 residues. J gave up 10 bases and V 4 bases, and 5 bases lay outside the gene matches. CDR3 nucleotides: TGTGCCAGTAGTAACCGGGACAGGGGGCACTCACCCCTCCACTTT. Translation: CASSNRDRGHSPLHF.

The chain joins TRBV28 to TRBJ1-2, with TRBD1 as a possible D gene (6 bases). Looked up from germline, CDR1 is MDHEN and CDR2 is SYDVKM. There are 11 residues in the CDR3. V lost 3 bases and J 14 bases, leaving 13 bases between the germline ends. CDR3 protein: CASSFLGAQTF. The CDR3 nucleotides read TGTGCCAGCAGTTTTTTGGGGGCGCAAACCTTC.

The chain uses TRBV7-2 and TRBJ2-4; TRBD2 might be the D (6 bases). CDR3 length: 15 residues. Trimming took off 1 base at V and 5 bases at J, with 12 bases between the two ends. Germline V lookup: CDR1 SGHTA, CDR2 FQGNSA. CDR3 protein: CASSLVPGVENIQYF. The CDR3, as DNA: TGTGCCAGCAGCTTAGTACCGGGGGTGGAAAACATTCAGTACTTC.

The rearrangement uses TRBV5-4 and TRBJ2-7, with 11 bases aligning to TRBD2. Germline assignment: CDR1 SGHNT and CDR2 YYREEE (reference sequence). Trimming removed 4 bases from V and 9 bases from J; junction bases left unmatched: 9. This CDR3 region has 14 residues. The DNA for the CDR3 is TGTGCCAGCAGCCAGAGTACTAGCGGGGGACCGCAGTACTTC. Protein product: CASSQSTSGGPQYF. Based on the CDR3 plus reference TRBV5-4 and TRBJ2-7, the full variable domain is ETGVTQSPTHLIKTRGQQVTLRCSSQSGHNTVSWYQQALGQGPQFIFQYYREEENGRGNFPPRFSGLQFPNYSSELNVNALELDDSALYLCASSQSTSGGPQYFGPGTRLTVT.

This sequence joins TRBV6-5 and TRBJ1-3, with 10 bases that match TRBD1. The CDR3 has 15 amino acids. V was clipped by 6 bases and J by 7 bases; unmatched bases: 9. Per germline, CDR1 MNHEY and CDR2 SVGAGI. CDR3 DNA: TGTGCCAGCAGCGCTGATGAGGACAGGGGGAACACCATATATTTT. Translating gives CASSADEDRGNTIYF.

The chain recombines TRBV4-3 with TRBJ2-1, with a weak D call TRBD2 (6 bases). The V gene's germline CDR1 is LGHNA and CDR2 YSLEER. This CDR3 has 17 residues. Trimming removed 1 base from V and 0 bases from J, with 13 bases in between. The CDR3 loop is CASSQVLASSSYNEQFF. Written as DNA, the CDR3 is TGCGCCAGCAGCCAAGTCCTAGCGTCGAGCTCCTACAATGAGCAGTTCTTC.

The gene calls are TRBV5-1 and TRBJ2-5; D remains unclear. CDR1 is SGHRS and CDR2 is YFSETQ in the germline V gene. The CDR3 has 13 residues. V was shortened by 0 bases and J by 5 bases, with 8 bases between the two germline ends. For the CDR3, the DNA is TGCGCCAGCAGCTTGGGACAATCGGAGACCCAGTACTTC. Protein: CASSLGQSETQYF.

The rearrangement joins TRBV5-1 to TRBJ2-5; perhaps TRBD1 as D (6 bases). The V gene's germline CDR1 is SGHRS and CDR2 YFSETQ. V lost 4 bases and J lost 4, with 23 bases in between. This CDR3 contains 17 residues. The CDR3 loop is CASSPVLSPTGLETQYF. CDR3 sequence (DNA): TGCGCCAGCAGCCCGGTTCTGTCCCCTACAGGGTTAGAGACCCAGTACTTC.

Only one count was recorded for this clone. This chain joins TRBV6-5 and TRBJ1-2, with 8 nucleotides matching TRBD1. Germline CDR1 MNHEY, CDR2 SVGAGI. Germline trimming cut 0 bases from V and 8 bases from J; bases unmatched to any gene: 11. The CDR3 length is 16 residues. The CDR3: CASSYSSTGGWSGYTF. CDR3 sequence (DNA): TGTGCCAGCAGTTACTCGAGCACAGGGGGTTGGAGCGGCTACACCTTC.

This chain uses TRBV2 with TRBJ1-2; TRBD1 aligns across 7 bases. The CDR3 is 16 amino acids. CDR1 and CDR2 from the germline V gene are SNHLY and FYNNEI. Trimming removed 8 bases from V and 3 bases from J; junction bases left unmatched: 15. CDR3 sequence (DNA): TGTGCCAGCGGCCAGGGGGGAATCCTTGGGGACTATGGCTACACCTTC. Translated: CASGQGGILGDYGYTF.

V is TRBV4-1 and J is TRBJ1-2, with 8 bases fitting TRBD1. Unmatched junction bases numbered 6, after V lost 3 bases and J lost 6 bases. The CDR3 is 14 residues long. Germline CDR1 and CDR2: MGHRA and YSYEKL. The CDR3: CASSQRQGIDGYTF. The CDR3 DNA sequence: TGCGCCAGCAGCCAGCGACAGGGGATTGATGGCTACACCTTC.

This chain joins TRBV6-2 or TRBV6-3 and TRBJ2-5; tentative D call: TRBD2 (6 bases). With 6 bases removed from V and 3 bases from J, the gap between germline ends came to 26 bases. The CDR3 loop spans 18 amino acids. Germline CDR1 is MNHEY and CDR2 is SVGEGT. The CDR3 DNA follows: TGTGCCAGCAGCCCTCGCTCACCCGTGTGGGGCGGGGAAGAGACCCAGTACTTC. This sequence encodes CASSPRSPVWGGEETQYF.

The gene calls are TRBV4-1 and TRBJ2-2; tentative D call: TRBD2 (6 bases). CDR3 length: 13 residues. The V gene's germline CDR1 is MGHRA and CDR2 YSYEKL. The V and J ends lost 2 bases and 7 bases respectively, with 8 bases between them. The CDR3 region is CASSQSGVGELFF. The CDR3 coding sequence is TGCGCCAGCAGCCAATCGGGAGTCGGGGAGCTGTTTTTT.

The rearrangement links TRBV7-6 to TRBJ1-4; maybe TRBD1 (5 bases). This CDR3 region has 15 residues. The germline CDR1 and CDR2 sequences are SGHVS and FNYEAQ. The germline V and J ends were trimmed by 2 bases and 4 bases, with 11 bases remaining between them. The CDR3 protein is CASSLFDSLNEKLFF. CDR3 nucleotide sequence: TGTGCCAGCAGCTTATTTGACAGTCTTAATGAAAAACTGTTTTTT.

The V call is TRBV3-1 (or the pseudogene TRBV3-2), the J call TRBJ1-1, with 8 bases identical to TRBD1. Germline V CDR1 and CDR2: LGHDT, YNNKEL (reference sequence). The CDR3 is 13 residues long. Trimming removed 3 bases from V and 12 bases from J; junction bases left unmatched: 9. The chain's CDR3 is CASSQSGQGGTFF. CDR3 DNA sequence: TGTGCCAGCAGCCAGAGCGGACAGGGAGGTACTTTCTTT.